This TCR beta chain was identified in a study of shared clonotypes between healthy human individuals. The study, taken as a whole, reports: Across subsets, estimated richness was generally greater for naive than for memory populations.

Naivety among CD8 cells was defined by CD45RO negativity and positive CCR7 selection, thereby excluding terminally differentiated effector memory CD45RA+ cells. In germline, CDR1 is SGHAT, CDR2 FQNNGV. The V segment lost 4 bases and the J segment 2 bases; nucleotides outside the gene matches: 7. The CDR3 has 16 amino acids. TCRdb's copy holds only in-frame clones and misses some; the assay was immunoSEQ multiplex PCR. The repertoire holds about 2.1 million clones, with over 85% as singletons. Of note for this clone: The target antigen is unknown.

What was sequenced was naive CD8+ T cells from PBMCs. The TCR sequence derives from a man in his late teens or twenties in good health. Some clones in this sample may be carry-over from other donors' samples. This rearrangement joins TRBV11-2 to TRBJ2-7; 11 nucleotides align to TRBD1. The chain's CDR3 is CASSYLPDRGPYEQYF. In DNA form, the CDR3 reads TGTGCCAGCAGCTACCTGCCGGACAGGGGGCCCTACGAGCAGTACTTC.